Described below is a single TCR beta chain sequence and its context. These data belong to a study of identical twins. TCRdb fed the 5' RACE reads into MiXCR, producing one record per CDR3 protein. The sample lists some 500,000 distinct CDR3 sequences, 20% to 25% seen once, with about 0.91% in the top ten. With 1 base removed from V and 4 bases from J, the gap between germline ends came to 12 bases. Germline V CDR1 and CDR2: DFQATT, SNEGSKA (reference sequence). There are 14 residues in the CDR3. The same sample was also used in a study of T cells expressing NK-cell markers.

This TCR derives from a woman aged 18-30 years in good health. Sample: CD4+ T cells sorted from blood. V is TRBV20-1 and J is TRBJ2-3; D unclear. The CDR3 nucleotides read TGCAGTGCTAGAGTGGGGATTCAGGCAGATACGCAGTATTTT. Its translation is CSARVGIQADTQYF.